The sample holds many counts of the clone carrying this T cell receptor (beta chain). These data are taken from a study of CD8 T cells in ankylosing spondylitis. The authors made TCR beta libraries by quantitative 5'-RACE with molecular barcodes. MiXCR, run by TCRdb on the 5' RACE reads, gives a single entry per CDR3 protein. This table has about 36,000 distinct CDR3 sequences, 4.5% to 6% appearing once. Trimming removed 5 bases from V and 6 bases from J, with 8 bases in between. The CDR3 covers 11 residues. Germline assignment: CDR1 MDHEN and CDR2 SYDVKM. The clonotype originates from a male donor with ankylosing spondylitis or in good health (not recorded which). What was sequenced was blood, either unsorted or a sorted T cell fraction (not recorded which). The V call is TRBV28, the J call TRBJ2-7; D uncertain. The CDR3 sequence is CASSPSREQYF. CDR3 nucleotide sequence: TGTGCCAGCAGTCCTAGTCGCGAGCAGTACTTC.